Included here is one T cell receptor beta chain sequence, with context. The repertoire was sequenced with immunoSEQ multiplex PCR; TCRdb's copy has only in-frame clones and lacks some. The table has about 1.5 million clones, 95% to 99% seen once. The entry originates in a study of shared clonotypes between healthy human individuals. Sequenced: naive CD4+ T cells sorted from blood. Described subset: CD45RA+ positively selected. The receptor's source is a man aged 30-40 years in good health.

CDR3 sequence reads: CASSLSTAGGPREQYF. As DNA, the CDR3 is TGTGCCAGCAGCCTATCCACGGCGGGAGGGCCCCGCGAGCAGTACTTC. The chain recombines TRBV7-8 with TRBJ2-7, with 9 nucleotides matching TRBD2. The V segment lost 5 bases and the J segment 6 bases; nucleotides outside the gene matches: 14. The CDR3 has 16 residues. The germline gives CDR1 SGHVS, CDR2 FQNEAQ.